The TCR beta chain under discussion was sequenced for a study of blood T cell repertoires in COVID-19. Assay used: immunoSEQ multiplex PCR; TCRdb lists only in-frame clones, some missing. This repertoire shows fewer than 400,000 clones, approximately 87% found once; its top ten account for 10%. Germline V CDR1 and CDR2: KGHSY, FQNENV. Trimming cost V 0 bases and J 4 bases, with 9 bases left between them. The CDR3 has 14 amino acids. Specimen: PBMCs or T cells enriched from blood (not recorded which). J is TRBJ2-5 and V is TRBV16; D call uncertain. This sequence was found in a woman aged 45-60 years who had recovered from COVID-19. CDR3 amino acids: CASSQSLASETQYF. The CDR3 nucleotides are TGTGCCAGCAGCCAATCGTTAGCCTCAGAGACCCAGTACTTC.